Shown below are 28 T cell receptor beta chains from a single sample sequenced in a study of T cells in Graves' hyperthyroidism and ophthalmopathy. From RNA transcripts, TCR beta CDR3 regions were amplified. TCR CDR3 underwent first-round RT-PCR with the HTBI primer set. From the multiplex PCR reads, TCRdb called clonotypes with MiXCR, one entry per CDR3 protein. The sample records about 560,000 distinct CDR3 sequences, around 17% being singletons. Sequencing was carried out using blood. Receptors were obtained from a woman aged 18 to 35 with Graves' hyperthyroidism.

The chain is built from TRBV20-1 and TRBJ1-3; D perhaps matches TRBD1 (5 bases). From germline, CDR1 is DFQATT and CDR2 SNEGSKA (reference sequence). The CDR3 contains 14 residues. V was trimmed by 5 bases and J by 0 bases, leaving 11 bases between them. The CDR3 bases are TGCAGTGCTGCCCCTGGGGGCTCTGGAAACACCATATATTTT. Its protein is CSAAPGGSGNTIYF.

The rearrangement links TRBV29-1 to TRBJ2-2; D is possibly TRBD2 (6 bases). Trimming shortened V by 7 bases and J by 14 bases, and 14 bases separated the two germline ends. The CDR3 consists of 10 residues. Looked up from germline, CDR1 is SQVTM and CDR2 is ANQGSEA. As DNA, the CDR3 is TGCAGCGCGGAGGAGGAGGGACTGTTTTTT. Residues: CSAEEEGLFF.

This clonotype was detected many times. The chain employs TRBV20-1 and TRBJ2-6, with D unresolved. Germline CDR1 reads DFQATT; CDR2 reads SNEGSKA (reference sequence). Trimming pared 4 bases from V and 0 bases from J, leaving 7 bases between. This CDR3 has 14 amino acids. The CDR3 here is CSAKGISGANVLTF. CDR3 bases: TGCAGTGCTAAAGGGATCTCTGGGGCCAACGTCCTGACTTTC.

V is TRBV3-1 and J is TRBJ2-2; 7 bases line up with TRBD2. J gave up 3 bases and V 6 bases, and 7 bases lay outside the gene matches. This CDR3 contains 15 residues. Germline V CDR1 and CDR2: LGHDT, YNNKEL (reference sequence). In nucleotides, the CDR3 is TGTGCCAGCAGAGTGGGGGGGACCTACACCGGGGAGCTGTTTTTT. Protein: CASRVGGTYTGELFF.

V usage is TRBV10-1 and J usage is TRBJ2-3; perhaps TRBD2 as D (6 bases). Germline V gives CDR1 WNHNN, CDR2 SYGVQD (reference sequence). The V end was cut by 10 bases, the J end by 1 base, with 15 bases between. The CDR3 consists of 14 residues. This CDR3 reads CATAAGSGTDTQYF. The CDR3 nucleotides are TGCGCCACCGCCGCGGGGTCTGGCACAGATACGCAGTATTTT.

About this clonotype itself: Without the conserved terminal phenylalanine or tryptophan, this CDR3 likely stems from a read error. The rearrangement links TRBV5-8 to TRBJ2-7; D ambiguous. Germline CDR1 SGHTS, CDR2 YDEGEE. CDR3 length: 14 residues. This chain's CDR3 is CASSLIPSSYEQYL. CDR3 DNA sequence: TGCGCCAGCAGCTTGATCCCCAGCTCCTACGAGCAGTACCTC.

This clonotype occurred many times. The gene calls are TRBV3-1 and TRBJ1-1; D ambiguous. With 4 bases removed from V and 2 bases from J, the gap between germline ends came to 17 bases. This CDR3 region has 16 residues. Germline CDR1 and CDR2: LGHDT and YNNKEL (reference sequence). The CDR3 region has the DNA TGTGCCAGCAGCCTTGGGCCCCATACGTTCAACACTGAAGCTTTCTTT. It yields the protein CASSLGPHTFNTEAFF.

This clonotype was counted at least ten times. J is TRBJ2-7 and V is TRBV29-1; D gene uncertain. The V end was cut by 5 bases, the J end by 2 bases, with 13 bases between. This CDR3 has 13 residues. In germline, CDR1 is SQVTM, CDR2 ANQGSEA. DNA for the CDR3: TGCAGCGTTTCACCTAGAGGAGCCTACGAGCAGTACTTC. Its protein is CSVSPRGAYEQYF.

This clonotype was found many times. The chain couples TRBV12-3 or TRBV12-4 to TRBJ1-2, with D possibly matching TRBD1 (6 bases). This CDR3 comprises 13 residues. The V end lost 1 base, the J end lost 10 bases, and 13 bases lay between the germline ends. As DNA, the CDR3 is TGTGCCAGCAGTTTAGAACAGGGTACGACCTACACCTTC. Encoded protein: CASSLEQGTTYTF.

This clonotype was recorded only once. The V and J genes are TRBV11-1 and TRBJ2-1; unclear D gene. Germline V gives CDR1 SGHAT, CDR2 FQDESV (reference sequence). V lost 5 bases to trimming and J lost 0 bases, with 11 bases between them. The CDR3 has 15 residues. DNA for the CDR3: TGTGCCAGCAGCCAAGGCGGCAACTCCTACAATGAGCAGTTCTTC. Translating it yields CASSQGGNSYNEQFF.

This clonotype has just a few counts. V is TRBV25-1 and J is TRBJ2-4, with a weak D call TRBD2 (7 bases). V lost 0 bases and J 3 bases, leaving 15 bases between the germline ends. This CDR3 spans 17 amino acids. Germline V gene lookup returns CDR1 MGHDK and CDR2 SYGVNS. Here the CDR3 reads CASSEYLRGPGKNIQYF. The CDR3 nucleotides are TGTGCCAGCAGTGAATATTTGCGGGGGCCGGGCAAAAACATTCAGTACTTC.

This clonotype was observed a few times. This chain joins TRBV25-1 and TRBJ2-5; D is possibly TRBD1 (6 bases). The CDR3 length is 14 residues. From germline, CDR1 is MGHDK and CDR2 SYGVNS. Trimming removed 1 base at V and 4 bases at J, with 10 bases between. CDR3 bases: TGTGCCAGCAGTGAATTGGGCAGGGGAGAGACCCAGTACTTC. It specifies CASSELGRGETQYF.

The chain links TRBV3-1 to TRBJ2-3; tentative D call: TRBD1 (6 bases). Germline values: CDR1 LGHDT, CDR2 YNNKEL (reference sequence). V lost 3 bases and J lost 6, with 16 bases in between. This CDR3 spans 15 amino acids. CDR3 DNA: TGTGCCAGCAGCCAGTCGGAACAGGGCTGGGATACGCAGTATTTT. Its protein is CASSQSEQGWDTQYF.

This clonotype came up many times. The chain combines TRBV10-3 with TRBJ2-7; 12 bases line up with TRBD1. Germline CDR1 reads ENHRY; CDR2 reads SYGVKD. V dropped 8 bases and J dropped 4; count of bases not matched to a gene: 6. CDR3 length equals 14 residues. The CDR3 DNA is TGTGCCATCGGGTTGGGACAGGGGGCGTACGAGCAGTACTTC. Protein sequence: CAIGLGQGAYEQYF.

This clonotype was picked up a small number of times. The CDR3 DNA is TGCGCCAGCAGCCAAGGGGGGACAACAATCCAAAATGAAAAACTGTTTTTT. Protein sequence: CASSQGGTTIQNEKLFF. This sequence joins TRBV4-3 and TRBJ1-4; D perhaps matches TRBD1 (6 bases). This CDR3 contains 17 residues. Trimming took 1 base from V and 5 from J, leaving 17 bases between them. CDR1 and CDR2 from the germline V gene are LGHNA and YSLEER.

This clonotype is a singleton in its sample. The chain has TRBV9 and TRBJ2-5, with 7 bases aligning to TRBD1. Germline V lookup: CDR1 SGDLS, CDR2 YYNGEE. CDR3 length equals 14 residues. V shed 2 bases, J shed 6 bases, and the junction held 7 bases outside the gene matches. CDR3 region: CASSVGRGLKTQYF. The CDR3 nucleotides read TGTGCCAGCAGCGTCGGCAGGGGGTTGAAGACCCAGTACTTC.

Of note for this clonotype: Possible read error: a much larger clone is one base away. This chain uses TRBV7-2 with TRBJ2-7, with a tentative D call TRBD2 (5 bases). The V gene's germline CDR1 is SGHTA and CDR2 FQGNSA. The CDR3 spans 12 residues. DNA of the CDR3: TGTGCCAGCAGTCCAACAGACTACGGGCAGTACTTC. It translates to CASSPTDYGQYF.

V is TRBV11-2 and J is TRBJ2-7, with D perhaps assigned TRBD1 or TRBD2 (5 bases each). The germline CDR1 and CDR2 sequences are SGHAT and FQNNGV. V lost 4 bases, J lost 5 bases, and 15 bases lay in between. There are 14 residues in the CDR3. CDR3 in DNA: TGTGCCAGCAGCTCGTGGGACCGCAGACACGAGCAGTACTTC. This sequence encodes CASSSWDRRHEQYF.

The V gene is TRBV20-1, the J gene TRBJ1-2, with a possible D match to TRBD1 (5 bases). The CDR3 loop spans 13 amino acids. Germline-derived CDR1 and CDR2 are DFQATT and SNEGSKA (reference sequence). Trimming cost V 5 bases and J 6 bases, with 16 bases left between them. CDR3 loop: CSARDFISHGYTF. The CDR3, as DNA: TGCAGTGCTCGGGACTTCATCAGCCATGGCTACACCTTC.

The CDR3 sequence is CASSHKGTGKFALHF. In nucleotides, the CDR3 is TGTGCCAGCAGCCATAAGGGCACAGGGAAATTCGCCCTCCACTTT. This sequence joins TRBV12-3 or TRBV12-4 and TRBJ1-6; D might be TRBD1 (6 bases). The CDR3 has 15 residues. Trimming stripped 6 bases from V and 14 bases from J, with 23 bases between.

As to this clonotype: Since a much larger clone is just one base distant, this may be a read error. The V call is TRBV20-1, the J call TRBJ2-3; 7 nucleotides agree with TRBD2. The CDR3 covers 15 residues. Germline V gene lookup returns CDR1 DFQATT and CDR2 SNEGSKA (reference sequence). The CDR3: CSVRDGRGLGDTQYF. The CDR3, as DNA: TGCAGTGTTAGAGATGGGAGGGGCCTAGGAGATACGCAGTATTTT.

The sample holds many counts of this clonotype. The chain combines TRBV7-9 with TRBJ2-5; TRBD1 agrees at 7 bases. CDR1 and CDR2 from the germline V gene are SEHNR and FQNEAQ (reference sequence). V was pared by 3 bases and J by 0 bases, with 1 base of the junction left unmatched. CDR3 length: 14 residues. Here the CDR3 reads CASSFGQDQETQYF. The CDR3 bases are TGTGCCAGCAGCTTCGGACAGGACCAAGAGACCCAGTACTTC.

This clonotype appeared many times. This chain connects TRBV7-2 to TRBJ2-1, with TRBD1 as a possible D gene (5 bases). The length of the CDR3 is 16 residues. The germline gives CDR1 SGHTA, CDR2 FQGNSA. Trimming removed 0 bases from V and 0 bases from J, with 9 bases in between. This chain's CDR3 is CASSLAPDSSYNEQFF. DNA for the CDR3: TGTGCCAGCAGCTTAGCGCCCGACAGCTCCTACAATGAGCAGTTCTTC.

This clonotype was picked up a small number of times. The chain uses TRBV6-1 and TRBJ2-7; 13 bases match TRBD2. From germline, CDR1 is MNHNS and CDR2 SASEGT. The CDR3 covers 15 residues. Losses at the gene ends were 9 bases for V and 2 bases for J; bases not matched to a gene: 7. The CDR3 reads CASCRTSGSPYEQYF. The CDR3 nucleotides read TGTGCCAGTTGTAGGACTAGCGGGAGCCCCTACGAGCAGTACTTC.

This sequence joins TRBV29-1 and TRBJ2-7; 11 bases map to TRBD2. Trimming at V came to 7 bases and at J to 3 bases, leaving 2 bases not matched to a gene. CDR1 and CDR2 (germline): SQVTM, ANQGSEA. This CDR3 region has 12 residues. The CDR3 DNA reads TGCAGCGCAGGGACTAGCGGCTACGAGCAGTACTTC. Protein product: CSAGTSGYEQYF.

The sample holds a few counts of this clonotype. This rearrangement joins TRBV5-6 to TRBJ1-1; the D is unclear. The germline V gene has CDR1 SGHDT and CDR2 YYEEEE. Trimming stripped 1 base from V and 4 bases from J, with 8 bases between. The CDR3 loop spans 13 amino acids. In nucleotides, the CDR3 is TGTGCCAGCAGCTTGAGCACTTTCACTGAAGCTTTCTTT. Protein sequence: CASSLSTFTEAFF.

To note about this clonotype: This sequence may be a read error, since a much larger clone differs from it by one base. The gene calls are TRBV11-2 and TRBJ2-7, with unresolved D. Germline loops: CDR1 SGHAT, CDR2 FQNNGV. CDR3 size: 15 residues. CDR3: CASSLDRRLSYEPYF. CDR3 nucleotide sequence: TGTGCCAGCAGCTTAGATCGTAGGCTCTCCTACGAGCCGTACTTC.

There are many counts of this clonotype. This chain connects TRBV20-1 to TRBJ2-7, with D perhaps TRBD2 (5 bases). V lost 0 bases to trimming and J lost 4 bases, with 10 bases between them. CDR1 is DFQATT, CDR2 SNEGSKA, per germline (reference sequence). This CDR3 region has 13 residues. The CDR3 sequence is CSARDPGMYEQYF. CDR3 coding DNA: TGCAGTGCTAGAGATCCGGGGATGTACGAGCAGTACTTC.